The rows below give T cell receptor beta chains drawn from one sample of a study of monozygotic twins with inflammatory bowel disease. With the 5' RACE reads reprocessed, TCRdb shows one record per CDR3 protein and no DNA. The sample holds roughly 300,000 distinct CDR3 sequences. The sequenced sample was blood. All receptors come from a human donor with ulcerative colitis or Crohn's disease, or a healthy co-twin of an affected twin (not recorded which). Each CDR3 is given with its conserved first and last residue.

v_gene	j_gene	CDR3aa
TRBV4-2	TRBJ2-7	CASSQLLAGEPEQYF
TRBV14	TRBJ1-1	CASSQDYTGARTEAFF
TRBV27	TRBJ2-7	CASSAYRDGFSYEQYF
TRBV12-3/TRBV12-4	TRBJ2-5	CASPEVWVEETQYF
TRBV12-3/TRBV12-4	TRBJ2-3	CASRLLGIAQYF
TRBV9	TRBJ1-3	CASSINIVDTIYF
TRBV5-6	TRBJ1-2	CASSFGRGPYGYTF
TRBV19	TRBJ1-1	CASSIAWTGSRRDTEAFF
TRBV12-3/TRBV12-4	TRBJ2-1	CASSDERGAGRNEQFF
TRBV5-1	TRBJ1-1	CASSFNTGLGTEAFF
TRBV5-1	TRBJ2-6	CASSSETGTGNSGANVLTF
TRBV7-2	TRBJ2-7	CASSPSGTGKQYF
TRBV24-1	TRBJ2-2	CATSQGVTGELFF
TRBV27	TRBJ1-2	CASSSQGASGYTF
TRBV19	TRBJ1-1	CASRGTGRFEAFF
TRBV25-1	TRBJ2-3	CASSARERGYTDTQYF
TRBV4-3	TRBJ1-4	CASSQDYEKLFF
TRBV19	TRBJ2-1	CASTGFSGGSWNEQFF
TRBV7-9	TRBJ1-1	CASKLTGMNTEAFF
TRBV19	TRBJ1-5	CASTRTGVQPQHF
TRBV9	TRBJ2-1	CASSVTYGGARNEQFF
TRBV20-1	TRBJ2-7	CSASVTSGFYEQYF
TRBV24-1	TRBJ2-1	CATSRQGAGNEQFF
TRBV11-2	TRBJ1-5	CASSLVVTQPQHF
TRBV7-9	TRBJ2-1	CASSTIGDRGNEQFF
TRBV20-1	TRBJ2-5	CSARAAGETQYF
TRBV19	TRBJ2-7	CASSIGGAGTYEQYF
TRBV12-3/TRBV12-4	TRBJ1-4	CASTTLPTGTEKLFF
TRBV7-9	TRBJ2-3	CASSLFPYRDTDTQYF
TRBV29-1	TRBJ2-2	CSGRTSGGSTGELFF
TRBV27	TRBJ2-1	CASSWDRGSNEQFF
TRBV5-4	TRBJ2-3	CASSLVARRNTDTQYF
TRBV12-3/TRBV12-4	TRBJ1-2	CASSNRGRGYRDGYTF
TRBV7-2	TRBJ2-7	CASSLVTASYEQYF
TRBV13	TRBJ1-6	CASSQTRRNNSPLHF
TRBV7-7	TRBJ2-2	CASSSEKRQNTGELFF
TRBV7-8	TRBJ2-1	CASSSRLGQSSYNEQFF
TRBV28	TRBJ2-7	CASTQQGSVYEQYF
TRBV7-2	TRBJ1-5	CASTLQPNQPQHF
TRBV6-2/TRBV6-3	TRBJ2-7	CASSSGTGGTYEQYF
TRBV7-7	TRBJ2-1	CASSSGGNEQFF
TRBV2	TRBJ2-6	CASTATRAGANVLTF
TRBV12-3/TRBV12-4	TRBJ1-3	CASRFRIGRDYSGNTIYF
TRBV7-2	TRBJ1-5	CASSLGTVNQPQHF
TRBV7-3	TRBJ2-7	CASSLSPAGSEQYF
TRBV5-1	TRBJ2-7	CASRGQGIDEQYF
TRBV10-3	TRBJ2-3	CAISQRVNPDTQYF
TRBV4-3	TRBJ2-7	CASSPRDRYHEQYF
TRBV4-3	TRBJ2-7	CASSQLRTSGYEQYF